The T cell receptor beta chain described here comes from a study of read filtering for tumor transcriptome and immune sequencing. Looking at the study overall: By R-ISS, stages I, II and III held 8, 16 and 7 patients. IR-seq gave about 4.05 to 11 million TCR reads per sample; RNA-seq gave roughly 80 to 1,300.

This clonotype was detected ten times or more. Molecular barcoded adaptors covering alpha/delta and beta/gamma chains were used on about 390 ng RNA. TCRdb processed the reads anew with MiXCR; each CDR3 protein has one entry. The sample holds about 130,000 distinct CDR3 sequences, 10% to 15% seen once. Germline CDR1 SGHAT, CDR2 FQNNGV. Trimming left V 5 bases short and J 12 bases short, with 17 bases between. CDR3 length: 13 amino acids. The source of this sequence is a donor at least 40 years old with multiple myeloma. The sample comprised a population of CD138-negative cells sorted from bone marrow. The rearrangement links TRBV11-2 to TRBJ2-1, with unresolved D. CDR3 residues: CASSQQEKMGQFF. CDR3 DNA: TGTGCCAGCAGCCAACAAGAGAAAATGGGGCAGTTCTTC.